This T cell receptor beta chain was recorded in a study of beta chain features in type 1 diabetes. Cells sorted by CD45RO/CCR7/CD25/CD127/CD95/CD27 comprised CD4+ naive, central memory, regulatory and stem cell-like memory cells. This clone has only a few counts. The germline CDR1 and CDR2 sequences are KGHSH and LQKENI. This CDR3 is 18 amino acids long. The J segment lost 7 bases and the V segment lost 3 bases, leaving 17 bases of the junction unmatched. Expressed TCRB transcripts were sequenced after all isolated RNA was converted to cDNA. Clones were sequenced by immunoSEQ multiplex PCR, and TCRdb holds only the in-frame ones, with some missing. This table holds 900,000 or so clones, roughly a sixth found once.

The sequenced sample was naive CD4+ T cells from blood. This chain links TRBV18 with TRBJ2-1; 8 nucleotides align to TRBD2. The receptor comes from a woman younger than 35 in good health. CDR3 coding DNA: TGTGCCAGCTCACCGTTTTTAGCGGGAAACCGTATGGGGAATGAGCAGTTCTTC. This translates into CASSPFLAGNRMGNEQFF.